The TCR beta chain described here comes from a study of cytomegalovirus exposure and HLA in healthy donors. General study points: When a later analysis compared HLA-associated TCR beta chains with equally common others, the HLA-associated chains turned out to be more clonally expanded and to have lower generation probabilities.

Primers included in the PCR were 60 Vbeta and 13 Jbeta primers. The data were produced by immunoSEQ multiplex PCR, yet TCRdb's version contains in-frame clones alone and is incomplete. The data contain about 150,000 clones, about 82% of them singletons. This clone has just one count. Its antigen is still unknown. This CDR3 has 17 amino acids. Germline V gene data show CDR1 as SGDLS and CDR2 as YYNGEE. J was trimmed by 4 bases and V by 0 bases; bases with no gene match: 5. The sequence came from a woman aged 40 to 55 in good health and CMV-seropositive. Sequences were obtained from PBMCs. The chain carries TRBV9 and TRBJ2-3; 13 bases align to TRBD2. As DNA, the CDR3 is TGTGCCAGCAGCGTAGGACTAGCGGGGGGTGTAGCAGATACGCAGTATTTT. This translates into CASSVGLAGGVADTQYF.